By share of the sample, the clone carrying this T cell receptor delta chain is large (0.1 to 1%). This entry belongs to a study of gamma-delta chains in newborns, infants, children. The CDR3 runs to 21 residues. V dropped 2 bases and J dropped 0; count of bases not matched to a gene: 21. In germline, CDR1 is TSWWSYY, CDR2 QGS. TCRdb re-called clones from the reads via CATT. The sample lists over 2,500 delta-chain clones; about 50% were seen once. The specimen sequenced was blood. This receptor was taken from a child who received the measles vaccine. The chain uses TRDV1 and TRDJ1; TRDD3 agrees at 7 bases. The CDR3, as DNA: TGTGCTCTTGGGGAAAACCTACGTCCGGGGGATCCTAACTCGTACACCGATAAACTCATCTTT. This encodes CALGENLRPGDPNSYTDKLIF.